This passage covers 2 T cell receptor beta chains from one sample sequenced in a study of blood T cell repertoires in COVID-19. The method was immunoSEQ multiplex PCR; TCRdb's version includes in-frame clones alone and lacks a portion of them. Among some 240,000 clones, 70% to 85% were seen once, and the ten largest hold about 1.5%. The specimen sequenced was peripheral blood. Receptors originate from a woman aged 40 to 55 who had recovered from COVID-19.

V is TRBV6-5 and J is TRBJ1-2, with D possibly matching TRBD1 (6 bases). The CDR3 has 14 residues. Germline V CDR1 and CDR2: MNHEY, SVGAGI. V shed 6 bases and J shed 3 bases, with 14 bases lying between them. The CDR3 is CASRATGGYYGYTF. CDR3 nucleotide sequence: TGTGCCAGCAGGGCGACAGGCGGCTACTATGGCTACACCTTC.

The CDR3, as DNA: TGTGCCAGCACCCTGGGGCTTGACACTGAAGCTTTCTTT. It is translated as CASTLGLDTEAFF. This chain links TRBV9 with TRBJ1-1, with D tentatively TRBD1 (5 bases). Germline lookup yields CDR1 SGDLS and CDR2 YYNGEE. CDR3 length equals 13 residues. V was pared by 6 bases and J by 3 bases, with 12 bases between.